The clone carrying this TCR beta chain was observed a few times. Antigen unknown. This entry comes from a study of blood T cells in healthy people across ages. Background on the study: Per every two T cells, about one barcoded beta molecule was captured by template switching. Study-wide results and limits: Naive and antigen-experienced cells could not be conclusively compared, given unsorted PBMCs. Per-million-T-cell TCR beta diversity fell roughly linearly with age.

Primers used in a second PCR of roughly 7 to 12 cycles were a sample-barcoded 5' primer and a J-beta primer mix. In TCRdb, the 5' RACE reads were re-called with MiXCR into one record per CDR3 protein. The table includes some 920,000 distinct CDR3 sequences, roughly 51% detected once. This clonotype originated in a woman aged 55-75 years in good health. Material for sequencing was blood.

CDR3 sequence (DNA): TGCAGCGTTGCCAAGGAAGCTTTCTTT. It encodes CSVAKEAFF. This chain uses TRBV29-1 with TRBJ1-1; D gene ambiguous. Trimming removed 4 bases at V and 8 bases at J, with 5 bases between. The CDR3 totals 9 residues. Germline CDR1 SQVTM, CDR2 ANQGSEA.